This TCR beta chain was documented in a study of multiple sclerosis patients with progressive multifocal leukoencephalopathy. As to time point: more than 5 months of natalizumab therapy. All PML patients were female, and all patients had earlier interferon beta. At 6 months of natalizumab came T1, and at 12 months came T2. The V and J ends lost 2 bases and 7 bases respectively, with 15 bases between them. The CDR3 is made up of 14 amino acids. The germline gives CDR1 MNHEY, CDR2 SMNVEV (reference sequence). Assay: immunoSEQ multiplex PCR; the TCRdb copy retains only in-frame clones and omits some. This sample has 25,000 to 30,000 clones, with roughly 91% found just once. Whole-study results and caveats: Expanded clones at PML onset predated and persisted through natalizumab therapy.

In the case of this clone: What it recognizes is unknown.

The receptor was derived from a human donor with multiple sclerosis. Source: PBMCs, taken from a patient treated with natalizumab. This rearrangement joins TRBV27 to TRBJ2-7; TRBD2 might be the D (5 bases). The CDR3 DNA reads TGTGCCAGCAGTTTAGTGGTGGGAAGGAGGGAGCAGTACTTC. Its protein product is CASSLVVGRREQYF.